This paragraph reports one T cell receptor (beta chain). This record belongs to a study of human T cells and chemical hapten exposure. V gave up 6 bases and J gave up 6 bases, with 14 bases separating them. The germline V gene encodes CDR1 MNHNY and CDR2 SVGAGI (reference sequence). CDR3 length: 13 amino acids. A single record per CDR3 protein comes from TCRdb applying MiXCR to the RACE reads. Seen here are roughly 46,000 distinct CDR3 sequences, 4.4% observed once, and the top ten hold 4.5% to 6%. Time point in this sample: healthy volunteer bleed at 2 weeks. Unseparated into fractions, whole blood served as the source from which total RNA was extracted.

This clonotype was sampled from a human donor in good health. Some clones in this sample may be carry-over from other donors' samples. The chain joins TRBV6-6 to TRBJ1-2, with D maybe TRBD1 (6 bases). The sequenced material came from whole blood. Here the CDR3 DNA reads TGTGCCAGCAGCAAGGGGGTCGGTCATGGCTACACCTTC. The encoded protein is CASSKGVGHGYTF.